Below are 20 T cell receptor beta chains sequenced from a single sample in a study of CXCR3-negative and CXCR3-positive naive CD8 T cells. With UMI labels, 5' RACE was used to prepare the TRB cDNA libraries. With the 5' RACE reads reprocessed, TCRdb shows one record per CDR3 protein and no DNA. The specimen's table records 130,000 to 150,000 distinct CDR3 sequences. General study points: A higher hydrophobicity marked the TRB CDR3s of CXCR3-positive naive cells versus CXCR3-negative naive cells.

These receptors lack a known antigen. Sequenced input: naive CXCR3+ CD8+ T cells from blood. As for subset: CD45RO-CCR7+CD27+CD95- naive CD8+ T cells expressing CXCR3 (TNR3+). Receptors originate from a human donor in good health. Some clones in this sample may be carry-over from other donors' samples.

The chain employs TRBV29-1 and TRBJ1-5. CDR1 and CDR2 (germline): SQVTM, ANQGSEA. This CDR3 spans 13 amino acids. CDR3 sequence: CSVEVGSEMPQHF.

The gene calls are TRBV5-1 and TRBJ2-4; TCRdb returns TRBD1, unconfirmable since there is no DNA. CDR3 size: 13 residues. Germline loops: CDR1 SGHRS, CDR2 YFSETQ. The CDR3 spells CASSLEGGNIQYF.

The CDR3 loop is CASSYSGARETQYF. The V call is TRBV6-5, the J call TRBJ2-5; with no DNA, the TCRdb D assignment of TRBD2 cannot be verified. The CDR3 totals 14 residues. CDR1 is MNHEY and CDR2 is SVGAGI in the germline V gene.

V and J are TRBV9 and TRBJ2-7; the TRBD2 assignment by TCRdb is unverifiable without DNA. CDR3 size: 15 residues. Germline CDR1 SGDLS, CDR2 YYNGEE. The CDR3 protein is CASSPSGTPTYEQYF.

The chain carries TRBV10-3 and TRBJ2-1. Germline loops: CDR1 ENHRY, CDR2 SYGVKD. The CDR3 is 14 residues long. The CDR3 spells CAISESGSYNEQFF.

The rearrangement links TRBV11-3 to TRBJ2-1; TCRdb indicates TRBD2, and absent DNA this call remains unverified. This CDR3 comprises 15 residues. In germline, CDR1 is SGHNT, CDR2 YENEEA. CDR3 residues: CASSLLREWDNEQFF.

The rearrangement joins TRBV4-2 to TRBJ2-7. Germline CDR1 is LGHNA and CDR2 is YNFKEQ. The CDR3 is made up of 14 amino acids. CDR3 sequence: CASSQELRLYEQYF.

CDR3 amino acids: CASSSGQSVTQYF. This chain connects TRBV12-3 or TRBV12-4 to TRBJ2-5; TCRdb's D call, TRBD1, is unchecked because there is no DNA. The CDR3 consists of 13 residues.

The V call is TRBV15, the J call TRBJ1-1. Germline V CDR1 and CDR2: LNHNV, YYDKDF (reference sequence). The CDR3 loop spans 15 amino acids. This CDR3 is CATSSHSGRDPEAFF.

The chain joins TRBV7-9 to TRBJ2-3; the D call of TRBD2 rests on TCRdb alone, since no DNA is present to check it. Germline loops: CDR1 SEHNR, CDR2 FQNEAQ (reference sequence). The CDR3 loop spans 15 amino acids. CDR3: CASSLNRGGTDTQYF.

This chain joins TRBV12-3 or TRBV12-4 and TRBJ2-7; absent DNA, TCRdb's TRBD1 call cannot be checked. This CDR3 has 14 amino acids. CDR3 protein: CASSFRAGVNEQYF.

V gene TRBV30 combines with J gene TRBJ2-1; TCRdb's D call of TRBD1 is untestable without DNA. Germline V CDR1 and CDR2: GTSNPN, SVGIG (reference sequence). The CDR3 is 13 amino acids. The CDR3 loop is CAWSVWGGNEQFF.

V usage is TRBV7-9 and J usage is TRBJ2-1; TCRdb gives TRBD1 as the D gene, but with no DNA this cannot be confirmed. Germline V gene data show CDR1 as SEHNR and CDR2 as FQNEAQ (reference sequence). The CDR3 length is 15 residues. The CDR3 sequence is CASSLGYSDGDEQFF.

This rearrangement joins TRBV28 to TRBJ1-2; with no DNA, the TCRdb D assignment of TRBD1 cannot be verified. Germline CDR1 and CDR2: MDHEN and SYDVKM. The CDR3 consists of 15 residues. The CDR3 loop is CASSILSGRLEGYTF.

The chain combines TRBV28 with TRBJ2-1; the D call of TRBD2 rests on TCRdb alone, since no DNA is present to check it. CDR3 length: 17 amino acids. The V gene's germline CDR1 is MDHEN and CDR2 SYDVKM. Here the CDR3 reads CASSPLGAGGPRNEQFF.

The chain carries TRBV25-1 and TRBJ1-3. The CDR3 is 19 amino acids. Per the germline V gene, CDR1 is MGHDK and CDR2 is SYGVNS. The CDR3 is CASSGYTVGGTISGNTIYF.

This chain links TRBV11-2 with TRBJ1-6; TCRdb proposes TRBD1, but this gene call is untestable without DNA. CDR3 length: 15 amino acids. The germline gives CDR1 SGHAT, CDR2 FQNNGV. CDR3: CASSFGTEYNSPLHF.

V usage is TRBV29-1 and J usage is TRBJ2-2. Germline CDR1 reads SQVTM; CDR2 reads ANQGSEA. This CDR3 contains 13 residues. The chain's CDR3 is CSVTEETTGELFF.

V gene TRBV28 combines with J gene TRBJ2-7; with no DNA, the TCRdb D assignment of TRBD2 cannot be verified. This CDR3 has 16 amino acids. Germline CDR1 is MDHEN and CDR2 is SYDVKM. The CDR3 loop reads CASSFPPRAFSYEQYF.

The V and J genes are TRBV5-1 and TRBJ2-7; absent DNA, TCRdb's TRBD1 call cannot be checked. Per the germline V gene, CDR1 is SGHRS and CDR2 is YFSETQ. This CDR3 has 14 amino acids. CDR3 residues: CASSTGTGTYEQYF.